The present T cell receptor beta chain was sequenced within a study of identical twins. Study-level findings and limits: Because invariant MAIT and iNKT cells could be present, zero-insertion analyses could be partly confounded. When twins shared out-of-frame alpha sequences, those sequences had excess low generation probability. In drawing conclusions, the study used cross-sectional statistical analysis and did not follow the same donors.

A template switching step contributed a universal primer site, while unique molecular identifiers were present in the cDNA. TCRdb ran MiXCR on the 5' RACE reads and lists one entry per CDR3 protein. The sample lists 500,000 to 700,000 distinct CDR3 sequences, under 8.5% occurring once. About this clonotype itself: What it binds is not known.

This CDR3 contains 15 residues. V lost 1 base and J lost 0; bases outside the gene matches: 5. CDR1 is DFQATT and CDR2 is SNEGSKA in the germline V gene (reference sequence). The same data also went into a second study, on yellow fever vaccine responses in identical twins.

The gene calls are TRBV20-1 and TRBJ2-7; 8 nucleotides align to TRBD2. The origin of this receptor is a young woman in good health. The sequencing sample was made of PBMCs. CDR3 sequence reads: CSARVKRGSSYEQYF. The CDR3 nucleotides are TGCAGTGCTAGAGTAAAGCGGGGGAGCTCCTACGAGCAGTACTTC.